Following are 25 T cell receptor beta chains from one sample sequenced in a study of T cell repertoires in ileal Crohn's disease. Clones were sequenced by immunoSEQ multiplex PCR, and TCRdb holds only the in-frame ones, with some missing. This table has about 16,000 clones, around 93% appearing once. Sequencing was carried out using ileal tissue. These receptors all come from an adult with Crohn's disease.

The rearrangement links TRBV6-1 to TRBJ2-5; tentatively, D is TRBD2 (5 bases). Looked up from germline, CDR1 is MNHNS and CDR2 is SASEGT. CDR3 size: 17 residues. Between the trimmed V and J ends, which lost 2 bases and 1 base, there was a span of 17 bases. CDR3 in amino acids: CASSESSRGTAQETQYF. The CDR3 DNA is TGTGCCAGCAGTGAAAGTAGTCGGGGAACCGCCCAAGAGACCCAGTACTTC.

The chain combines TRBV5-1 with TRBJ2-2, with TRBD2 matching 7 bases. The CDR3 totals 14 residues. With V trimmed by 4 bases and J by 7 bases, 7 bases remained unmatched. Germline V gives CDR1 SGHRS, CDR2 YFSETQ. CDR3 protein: CASSQWEGDGELFF. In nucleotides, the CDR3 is TGCGCCAGCAGCCAGTGGGAGGGCGACGGGGAGCTGTTTTTT. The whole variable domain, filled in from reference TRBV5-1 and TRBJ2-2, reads KAGVTQTPRYLIKTRGQQVTLSCSPISGHRSVSWYQQTPGQGLQFLFEYFSETQRNKGNFPGRFSGRQFSNSRSEMNVSTLELGDSALYLCASSQWEGDGELFFGEGSRLTVL.

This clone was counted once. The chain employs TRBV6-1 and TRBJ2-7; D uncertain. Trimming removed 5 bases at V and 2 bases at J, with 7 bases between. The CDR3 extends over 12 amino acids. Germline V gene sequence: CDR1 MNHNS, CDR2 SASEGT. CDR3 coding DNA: TGTGCCAGCAGTTCCGCGCCCTACGAGCAGTACTTC. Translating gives CASSSAPYEQYF.

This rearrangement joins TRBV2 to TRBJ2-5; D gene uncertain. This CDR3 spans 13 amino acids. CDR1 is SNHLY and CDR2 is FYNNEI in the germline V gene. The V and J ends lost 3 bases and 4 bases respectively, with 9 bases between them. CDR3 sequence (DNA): TGTGCCAGCAGTGAGTTCAGTGCAGAGACCCAGTACTTC. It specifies CASSEFSAETQYF.

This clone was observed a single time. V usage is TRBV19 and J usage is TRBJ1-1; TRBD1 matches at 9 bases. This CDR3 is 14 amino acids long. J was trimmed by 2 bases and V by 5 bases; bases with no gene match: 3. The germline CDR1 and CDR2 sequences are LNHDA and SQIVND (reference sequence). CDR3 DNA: TGTGCCAGTAGTTTACAGGGGGCAAACACTGAAGCTTTCTTT. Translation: CASSLQGANTEAFF. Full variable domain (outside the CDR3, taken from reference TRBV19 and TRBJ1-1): DGGITQSPKYLFRKEGQNVTLSCEQNLNHDAMYWYRQDPGQGLRLIYYSQIVNDFQKGDIAEGYSVSREKKESFPLTVTSAQKNPTAFYLCASSLQGANTEAFFGQGTRLTVV.

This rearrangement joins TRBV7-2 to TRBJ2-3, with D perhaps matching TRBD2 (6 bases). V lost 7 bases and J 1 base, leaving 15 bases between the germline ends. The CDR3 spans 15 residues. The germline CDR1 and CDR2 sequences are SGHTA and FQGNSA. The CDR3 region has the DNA TGTGCCAGCACCCGTGGAAGCGGGCGCACAGATACGCAGTATTTT. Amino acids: CASTRGSGRTDTQYF.

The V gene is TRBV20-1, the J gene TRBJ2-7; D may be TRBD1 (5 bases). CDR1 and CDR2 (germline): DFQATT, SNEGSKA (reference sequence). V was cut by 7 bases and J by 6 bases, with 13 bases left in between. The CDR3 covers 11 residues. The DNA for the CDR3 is TGCAGTGTTAATAAAGACAGCGAGCAGTACTTC. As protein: CSVNKDSEQYF.

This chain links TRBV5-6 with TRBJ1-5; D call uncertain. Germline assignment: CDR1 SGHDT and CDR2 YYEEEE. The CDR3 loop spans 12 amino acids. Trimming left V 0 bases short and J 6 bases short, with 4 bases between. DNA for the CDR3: TGTGCCAGCAGCTTGGGGAGTCAGCCCCAGCATTTT. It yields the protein CASSLGSQPQHF.

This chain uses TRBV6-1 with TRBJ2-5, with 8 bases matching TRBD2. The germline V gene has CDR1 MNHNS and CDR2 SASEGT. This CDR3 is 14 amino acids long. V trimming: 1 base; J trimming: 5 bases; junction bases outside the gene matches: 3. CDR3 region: CASSEGGGWETQYF. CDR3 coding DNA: TGTGCCAGCAGTGAAGGCGGGGGGTGGGAGACCCAGTACTTC.

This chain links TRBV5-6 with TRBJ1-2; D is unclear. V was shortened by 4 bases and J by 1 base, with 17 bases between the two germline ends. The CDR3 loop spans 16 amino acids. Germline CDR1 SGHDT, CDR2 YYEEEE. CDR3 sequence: CASSPGAAKVNYGYTF. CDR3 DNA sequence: TGTGCCAGCAGCCCGGGTGCGGCGAAGGTTAACTATGGCTACACCTTC. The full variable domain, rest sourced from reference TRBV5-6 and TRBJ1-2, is DAGVTQSPTHLIKTRGQQVTLRCSPKSGHDTVSWYQQALGQGPQFIFQYYEEEERQRGNFPDRFSGHQFPNYSSELNVNALLLGDSALYLCASSPGAAKVNYGYTFGSGTRLTVV.

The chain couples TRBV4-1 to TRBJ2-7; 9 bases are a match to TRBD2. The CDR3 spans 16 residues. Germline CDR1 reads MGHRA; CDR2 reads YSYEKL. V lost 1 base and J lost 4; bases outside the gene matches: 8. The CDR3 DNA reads TGCGCCAGCAGCCAAGGACTAGCGGCAGCACCATACGAGCAGTACTTC. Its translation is CASSQGLAAAPYEQYF.

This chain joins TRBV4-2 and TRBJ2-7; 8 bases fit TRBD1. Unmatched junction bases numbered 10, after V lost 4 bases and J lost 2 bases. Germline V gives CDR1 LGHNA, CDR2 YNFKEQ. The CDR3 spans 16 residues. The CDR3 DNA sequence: TGTGCCAGCAGCCCAAAAACAGGGGGGAGCGCCTACGAGCAGTACTTC. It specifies CASSPKTGGSAYEQYF.

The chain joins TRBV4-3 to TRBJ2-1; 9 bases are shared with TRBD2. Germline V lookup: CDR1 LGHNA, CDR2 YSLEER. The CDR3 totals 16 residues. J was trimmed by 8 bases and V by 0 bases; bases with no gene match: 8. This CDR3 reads CASSQEEVAGAYEQFF. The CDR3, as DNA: TGCGCCAGCAGCCAAGAGGAAGTAGCGGGGGCGTATGAGCAGTTCTTC.

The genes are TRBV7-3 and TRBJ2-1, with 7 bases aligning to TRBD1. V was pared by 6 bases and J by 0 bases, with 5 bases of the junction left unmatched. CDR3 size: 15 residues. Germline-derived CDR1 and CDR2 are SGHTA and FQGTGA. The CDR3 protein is CASSARDSSYNEQFF. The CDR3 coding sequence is TGTGCCAGCAGTGCCCGGGACAGCTCCTACAATGAGCAGTTCTTC.

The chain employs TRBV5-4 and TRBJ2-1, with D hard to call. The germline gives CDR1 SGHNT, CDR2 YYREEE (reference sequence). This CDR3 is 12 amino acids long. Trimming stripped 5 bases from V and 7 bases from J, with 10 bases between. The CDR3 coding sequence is TGTGCCAGCAGATCCCCTAGGAATGAGCAGTTCTTC. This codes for CASRSPRNEQFF.

CDR3 DNA: TGTGCCAGCAGCCGCCAACAGGGAAGGAACACTGAAGCTTTCTTT. Translation gives CASSRQQGRNTEAFF. The chain carries TRBV6-5 and TRBJ1-1; TRBD1 might be the D (6 bases). The germline V and J ends were trimmed by 6 bases and 1 base, with 15 bases remaining between them. This CDR3 has 15 residues. Per the germline V gene, CDR1 is MNHEY and CDR2 is SVGAGI.

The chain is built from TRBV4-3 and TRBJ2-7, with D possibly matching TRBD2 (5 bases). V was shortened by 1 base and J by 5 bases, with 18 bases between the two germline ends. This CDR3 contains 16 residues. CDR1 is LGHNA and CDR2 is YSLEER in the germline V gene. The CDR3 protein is CASSQAPAVLAHEQYF. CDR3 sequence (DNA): TGCGCCAGCAGCCAAGCGCCAGCGGTGTTGGCCCACGAGCAGTACTTC.

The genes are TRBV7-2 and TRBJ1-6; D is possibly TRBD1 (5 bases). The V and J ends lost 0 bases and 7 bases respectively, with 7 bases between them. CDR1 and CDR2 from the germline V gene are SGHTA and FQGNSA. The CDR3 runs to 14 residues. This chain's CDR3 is CASSLAGHNSPLHF. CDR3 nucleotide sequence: TGTGCCAGCAGCTTAGCTGGACACAATTCACCCCTCCACTTT.

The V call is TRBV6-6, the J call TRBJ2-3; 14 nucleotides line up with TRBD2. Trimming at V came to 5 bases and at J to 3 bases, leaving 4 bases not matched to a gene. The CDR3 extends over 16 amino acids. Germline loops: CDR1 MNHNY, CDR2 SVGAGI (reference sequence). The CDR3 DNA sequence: TGTGCCAGCAGTCGCGGGACTAGCGGGGGAACAGATACGCAGTATTTT. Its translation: CASSRGTSGGTDTQYF.

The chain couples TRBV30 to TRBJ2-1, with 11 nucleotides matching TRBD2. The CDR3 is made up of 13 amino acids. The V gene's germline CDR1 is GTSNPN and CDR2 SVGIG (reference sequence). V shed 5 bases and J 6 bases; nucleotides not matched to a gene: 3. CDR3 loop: CAWSSGGTNEQFF. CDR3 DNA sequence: TGTGCCTGGTCTAGCGGGGGGACCAATGAGCAGTTCTTC.

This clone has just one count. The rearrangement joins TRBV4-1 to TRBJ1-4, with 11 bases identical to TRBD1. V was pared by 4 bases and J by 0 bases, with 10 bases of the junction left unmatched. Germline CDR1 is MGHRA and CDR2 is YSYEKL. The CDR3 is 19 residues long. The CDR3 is CASSPTGQGEFATNEKLFF. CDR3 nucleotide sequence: TGCGCCAGCAGCCCCACGGGACAGGGGGAATTTGCAACTAATGAAAAACTGTTTTTT.

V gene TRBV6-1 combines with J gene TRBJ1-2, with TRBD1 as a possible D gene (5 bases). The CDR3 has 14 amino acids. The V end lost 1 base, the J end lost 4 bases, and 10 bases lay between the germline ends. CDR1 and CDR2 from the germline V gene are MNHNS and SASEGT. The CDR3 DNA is TGTGCCAGCAGTGAAGAGGCAGGGCGCTATGGCTACACCTTC. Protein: CASSEEAGRYGYTF.

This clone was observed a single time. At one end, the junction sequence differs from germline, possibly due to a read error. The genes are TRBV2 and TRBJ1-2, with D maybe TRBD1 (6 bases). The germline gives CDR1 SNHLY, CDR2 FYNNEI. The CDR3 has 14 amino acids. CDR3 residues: CVSREDSLNYGYTF. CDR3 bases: TGTGTCAGCAGGGAGGACAGTCTTAACTATGGCTACACCTTC.

The CDR3 protein is CASSPSGSNYGYTF. DNA for the CDR3: TGTGCCAGCAGTCCCTCAGGGTCTAACTATGGCTACACCTTC. The chain has TRBV2 and TRBJ1-2; maybe TRBD1 (5 bases). The CDR3 runs to 14 residues. V dropped 5 bases and J dropped 0 bases, with 10 bases sitting between them. CDR1 and CDR2 from the germline V gene are SNHLY and FYNNEI.

The CDR3 DNA reads as TGTGCCAGCAGCCCGTTACCGGGAGGTAGAAACGAAAAACTGTTTTTT. Encoded protein: CASSPLPGGRNEKLFF. The chain employs TRBV12-1 and TRBJ1-4. TRBV12-1 is termed a pseudogene. CDR3 length equals 16 residues.